This TCR beta chain was profiled in a study of T cells in tumors after PD-1 blockade. About the research overall: No patient had prior checkpoint blockade, systemic immunosuppression, or radiotherapy within 4 weeks. A subset received ongoing vismodegib 150 mg daily alongside anti-PD-1 therapy. Study-level results: Some novel exhausted tumor clones appeared in pre-treatment blood, suggesting peripheral recruitment.

Time point described: second of two post-therapy site-matched biopsies approximately two months apart. The same primary tumor site was biopsied both before and after PD-1 blockade. The germline V and J ends were trimmed by 0 bases and 0 bases, with 9 bases remaining between them. The CDR3 spans 16 residues. Germline V gives CDR1 MNHNY, CDR2 SVGAGI (reference sequence). TCRdb's table, derived via immunoSEQ multiplex PCR, lists solely in-frame clones and lacks some. Of thousands of clones listed, 62% are singletons. Points on this clone: Antigen unknown.

This sequence was found in a human donor with basal cell carcinoma. The chain combines TRBV6-6 with TRBJ2-1; TRBD1 is a possible D gene (6 bases). The specimen was tumor tissue, collected after anti-PD-1 treatment. In DNA form, the CDR3 reads TGTGCCAGCAGTTACTCGAGAGGGGGCTCCTACAATGAGCAGTTCTTC. Translated, it gives CASSYSRGGSYNEQFF.